This TCR beta chain emerged from a study of blood T cell repertoires in COVID-19. Across the study: Acute and convalescent COVID-19 samples came from the United States, Italy and Spain. Nucleic acid was either cDNA or gDNA, and it came from T cells, B-cell-depleted T cells, or PBMCs.

This CDR3 comprises 17 residues. CDR1 SGHNT and CDR2 YENEEA come from the germline V gene. With 6 bases clipped from V and 8 bases from J, the junction kept 17 bases outside the gene matches. The table came from immunoSEQ multiplex PCR; TCRdb's copy has only in-frame clones and leaves some out. The sample lists about 160,000 clones, about 80% occurring once. The TCR was taken from a woman aged 40 to 50 with COVID-19, enrolled during active disease. Sequencing was done on a sample of peripheral blood. J is TRBJ2-2 and V is TRBV11-3; 8 positions match TRBD2. Written as DNA, the CDR3 is TGTGCCAGCAGTAAGGGCGGGGGGAGAGTTTCGAGAGGGGAGCTGTTTTTT. Translation: CASSKGGGRVSRGELFF. The whole variable domain, filled in from reference TRBV11-3 and TRBJ2-2, reads EAGVVQSPRYKIIEKKQPVAFWCNPISGHNTLYWYLQNLGQGPELLIRYENEEAVDDSQLPKDRFSAERLKGVDSTLKIQPAELGDSAVYLCASSKGGGRVSRGELFFGEGSRLTVL.